The 26 T cell receptor beta chains presented below share a single source sample, sequenced in a study of control samples from healthy donors and cancer patients. This table comes from immunoSEQ multiplex PCR, and its TCRdb copy is limited to in-frame clones, with some not included. The sample yields some 49,000 clones, 86% seen once. The sample was PBMCs. These receptors were collected from a woman in her 50s with lung cancer.

Remarks on this clone: Germline is not matched at one junction end, which may reflect a read error. This chain connects TRBV19 to TRBJ1-2, with 7 bases aligning to TRBD1. The CDR3 is 15 amino acids. Per the germline V gene, CDR1 is LNHDA and CDR2 is SQIVND (reference sequence). CDR3: CASSISGQENSGYTF. The CDR3 DNA sequence: TGTGCCAGTAGTATATCCGGACAGGAGAACTCTGGCTACACCTTC. Variable domain in full (rest from reference TRBV19 and TRBJ1-2): DGGITQSPKYLFRKEGQNVTLSCEQNLNHDAMYWYRQDPGQGLRLIYYSQIVNDFQKGDIAEGYSVSREKKESFPLTVTSAQKNPTAFYLCASSISGQENSGYTFGSGTRLTVV.

The V call is TRBV5-4, the J call TRBJ2-2; possibly TRBD1 for D (6 bases). The CDR3 spans 14 residues. Looked up from germline, CDR1 is SGHNT and CDR2 is YYREEE (reference sequence). The germline V and J ends were trimmed by 2 bases and 7 bases, with 12 bases remaining between them. The CDR3 region is CASSLQGWSGELFF. The DNA for the CDR3 is TGTGCCAGCAGCTTACAGGGATGGAGCGGGGAGCTGTTTTTT.

In DNA, the CDR3 is TGTGCCAGCAGTTTTAGTAAGGTGATCAATGAGCAGTTCTTC. Amino acid sequence: CASSFSKVINEQFF. V and J are TRBV27 and TRBJ2-1; D is unresolved. Germline-derived CDR1 and CDR2 are MNHEY and SMNVEV (reference sequence). V was pared by 3 bases and J by 6 bases, with 12 bases between. This CDR3 contains 14 residues.

The chain carries TRBV28 and TRBJ1-2, with D maybe TRBD1 (6 bases). Germline V gene lookup returns CDR1 MDHEN and CDR2 SYDVKM. The CDR3 sequence is 17 residues long. The germline V and J ends were trimmed by 2 bases and 4 bases, with 20 bases remaining between them. The CDR3 region has the DNA TGTGCCAGCAGTTTAGTTTATGCGGGGGCAGGCAGCTATGGCTACACCTTC. It is translated as CASSLVYAGAGSYGYTF.

This chain connects TRBV15 to TRBJ2-3; possibly TRBD1 or TRBD2 for D (5 bases each). Trimming shortened V by 4 bases and J by 2 bases, and 10 bases separated the two germline ends. CDR1 LNHNV and CDR2 YYDKDF come from the germline V gene (reference sequence). This CDR3 is 14 amino acids long. For the CDR3, the DNA is TGTGCCACCAGCACCGGGACCATCACAGATACGCAGTATTTT. The encoded protein is CATSTGTITDTQYF. Variable domain in full (rest from reference TRBV15 and TRBJ2-3): DAMVIQNPRYQVTQFGKPVTLSCSQTLNHNVMYWYQQKSSQAPKLLFHYYDKDFNNEADTPDNFQSRRPNTSFCFLDIRSPGLGDTAMYLCATSTGTITDTQYFGPGTRLTVL.

A note on this clone: Other DNA sequences from this sample encode an identical CDR3 as well. The J gene is TRBJ1-1, the V gene TRBV5-1; D might be TRBD1 (5 bases). With 4 bases removed from V and 1 base from J, the gap between germline ends came to 11 bases. Germline CDR1 SGHRS, CDR2 YFSETQ. The CDR3 spans 14 residues. The CDR3 nucleotides read TGCGCCAGCAGCCCTCAGGGTGGGAACACTGAAGCTTTCTTT. Its translation: CASSPQGGNTEAFF.

This chain joins TRBV19 and TRBJ1-6, with 7 positions matching TRBD1. V gave up 9 bases and J gave up 5 bases; unmatched junction bases: 7. The CDR3 has 14 residues. Germline V gives CDR1 LNHDA, CDR2 SQIVND (reference sequence). This chain's CDR3 is CASSPGTDNSPLHF. The CDR3 nucleotides read TGTGCCAGCTCCCCCGGGACAGATAATTCACCCCTCCACTTT.

This chain joins TRBV6-2 or TRBV6-3 and TRBJ2-1; no definite D call. V was clipped by 2 bases and J by 11 bases, with 16 bases between them. The germline V gene encodes CDR1 MNHEY and CDR2 SVGEGT. The CDR3 runs 14 residues. The CDR3 nucleotides are TGTGCCAGCAGTTACCCCCGTGACCGTCCAAAGCAGTTCTTC. Its translation: CASSYPRDRPKQFF.

The V gene is TRBV5-4, the J gene TRBJ1-2; the match to TRBD1 covers 7 bases. Germline CDR1 and CDR2: SGHNT and YYREEE (reference sequence). The trim removed 4 bases at V and 8 bases at J, leaving 11 bases unmatched. The CDR3 loop spans 14 amino acids. This chain's CDR3 is CASSPPTGLNGYTF. CDR3 nucleotides: TGTGCCAGCAGCCCCCCGACAGGGTTGAACGGCTACACCTTC.

The rearrangement uses TRBV9 and TRBJ1-2; D gene unclear. The CDR3 consists of 13 residues. CDR1 and CDR2 from the germline V gene are SGDLS and YYNGEE. Trimming pared 0 bases from V and 1 base from J, leaving 4 bases between. CDR3 protein: CASSVEGNYGYTF. The CDR3 region has the DNA TGTGCCAGCAGCGTAGAGGGTAACTATGGCTACACCTTC. Combining the CDR3 with reference TRBV9 and TRBJ1-2 gives the whole variable domain DSGVTQTPKHLITATGQRVTLRCSPRSGDLSVYWYQQSLDQGLQFLIQYYNGEERAKGNILERFSAQQFPDLHSELNLSSLELGDSALYFCASSVEGNYGYTFGSGTRLTVV.

The CDR3 DNA reads TGTGCCACCAGACAGGGAGTGTACGAGCAGTACTTC. Translating it yields CATRQGVYEQYF. The V gene is TRBV6-5, the J gene TRBJ2-7, with 7 positions matching TRBD1. The CDR3 sequence is 12 residues long. Trimming took 10 bases from V and 4 from J; bases not matched to a gene: 7. The germline V gene has CDR1 MNHEY and CDR2 SVGAGI.

The table lists this clone with a count of one. J is TRBJ1-1 and V is TRBV27, with 8 positions matching TRBD1. V was clipped by 6 bases and J by 6 bases; unmatched bases: 3. Germline CDR1 MNHEY, CDR2 SMNVEV (reference sequence). CDR3 length: 12 residues. CDR3 nucleotides: TGTGCCAGCAGAGGGACAGGCCCTGAAGCTTTCTTT. Its translation: CASRGTGPEAFF.

The gene calls are TRBV10-3 and TRBJ2-7; D perhaps matches TRBD1 (6 bases). The germline V and J ends were trimmed by 0 bases and 5 bases, with 14 bases remaining between them. CDR1 is ENHRY, CDR2 SYGVKD, per germline. This CDR3 is built from 15 residues. CDR3 region: CAISESRTGSDEQYF. The CDR3 DNA follows: TGTGCCATCAGTGAGTCCAGAACAGGGAGCGACGAGCAGTACTTC.

The chain is built from TRBV9 and TRBJ2-1, with D tentatively TRBD2 (6 bases). Trimming stripped 2 bases from V and 2 bases from J, with 14 bases between. The CDR3 sequence is 16 residues long. The germline V gene encodes CDR1 SGDLS and CDR2 YYNGEE. The DNA of the CDR3 is TGTGCCAGCAGCGTCCCGGGGAGCGGGCCCTACAATGAGCAGTTCTTC. The encoded protein is CASSVPGSGPYNEQFF.

V gene TRBV19 combines with J gene TRBJ1-5; D gene uncertain. V lost 3 bases, J lost 4 bases, and 16 bases lay in between. The germline V gene has CDR1 LNHDA and CDR2 SQIVND (reference sequence). The CDR3 contains 16 residues. The CDR3 DNA sequence: TGTGCCAGTAGTATTGTTTCCCCTGGACTAAATCAGCCCCAGCATTTT. The encoded protein is CASSIVSPGLNQPQHF. Full variable domain (rest looked up from reference TRBV19 and TRBJ1-5): DGGITQSPKYLFRKEGQNVTLSCEQNLNHDAMYWYRQDPGQGLRLIYYSQIVNDFQKGDIAEGYSVSREKKESFPLTVTSAQKNPTAFYLCASSIVSPGLNQPQHFGDGTRLSIL.

The V call is TRBV10-3, the J call TRBJ2-7, with 11 bases matching TRBD1. V shed 4 bases, J shed 7 bases, and the junction held 6 bases outside the gene matches. Germline V gives CDR1 ENHRY, CDR2 SYGVKD. This CDR3 region has 14 residues. In DNA, the CDR3 is TGTGCCATCAGTGGCTCATGGGACAGGGGGGAGCAGTACTTC. It specifies CAISGSWDRGEQYF.

The chain combines TRBV30 with TRBJ1-6; D uncertain. The CDR3 totals 14 residues. Deletions cut 1 base from V and 7 bases from J, with 11 bases between. Germline V CDR1 and CDR2: GTSNPN, SVGIG (reference sequence). The CDR3 coding sequence is TGTGCCTGGAGTGCCCGATCCTTCAATTCACCCCTCCACTTT. Translated: CAWSARSFNSPLHF.

This clone is medium-sized by share. The chain recombines TRBV9 with TRBJ2-7, with D unresolved. Germline loops: CDR1 SGDLS, CDR2 YYNGEE. Trimming took 1 base from V and 3 from J, leaving 8 bases between them. The CDR3 spans 13 residues. The CDR3: CASSVRLGYEQYF. As DNA, the CDR3 is TGTGCCAGCAGCGTACGCCTGGGCTACGAGCAGTACTTC.

The V gene is TRBV7-2, the J gene TRBJ2-3; D is possibly TRBD2 (6 bases). Germline loops: CDR1 SGHTA, CDR2 FQGNSA. The CDR3 is 15 amino acids. Trimming left V 5 bases short and J 6 bases short, with 18 bases between. CDR3 sequence: CASSRGTLLTDTQYF. CDR3 nucleotide sequence: TGTGCCAGCAGCCGCGGGACTCTTCTCACGGATACGCAGTATTTT.

The J gene is TRBJ2-1, the V gene TRBV11-3; 11 bases are shared with TRBD2. The CDR3 runs 17 residues. CDR1 is SGHNT and CDR2 is YENEEA in the germline V gene. J gave up 7 bases and V 5 bases, and 13 bases lay outside the gene matches. CDR3 nucleotide sequence: TGTGCCAGCAGCCTAGGCCCCATAGCGGGGGGGGTGAATGAGCAGTTCTTC. It specifies CASSLGPIAGGVNEQFF.

V and J are TRBV6-6 and TRBJ2-2, with TRBD1 identical over 9 bases. Germline trimming cut 2 bases from V and 4 bases from J; bases unmatched to any gene: 5. The CDR3 totals 16 residues. Germline CDR1 reads MNHNY; CDR2 reads SVGAGI (reference sequence). The CDR3 region has the DNA TGTGCCAGCAGTTACCGACAGGGGGACGGCACCGGGGAGCTGTTTTTT. Residues: CASSYRQGDGTGELFF.

This chain connects TRBV18 to TRBJ2-2; a weak D match, TRBD1 (5 bases). This CDR3 is built from 14 residues. The germline V gene encodes CDR1 KGHSH and CDR2 LQKENI. The V and J ends lost 6 bases and 0 bases respectively, with 8 bases between them. The CDR3 sequence is CASSLDTNTGELFF. CDR3 sequence (DNA): TGTGCCAGCTCCTTGGACACGAACACCGGGGAGCTGTTTTTT.

This chain links TRBV5-1 with TRBJ2-7, with D maybe TRBD1 (6 bases). The germline gives CDR1 SGHRS, CDR2 YFSETQ. The CDR3 extends over 12 amino acids. V lost 7 bases and J lost 1, with 9 bases in between. CDR3: CASGTSSYEQYF. For the CDR3, the DNA is TGCGCCAGCGGGACATCTTCCTACGAGCAGTACTTC.

The chain combines TRBV5-1 with TRBJ2-6, with D possibly being TRBD1 (6 bases). This CDR3 contains 16 residues. The germline gives CDR1 SGHRS, CDR2 YFSETQ. V was clipped by 5 bases and J by 0 bases, with 12 bases between them. The DNA for the CDR3 is TGCGCCAGCAGTCCGGGACATAGCTCTGGGGCCAACGTCCTGACTTTC. Amino acid sequence: CASSPGHSSGANVLTF.

This clone was counted a single time. This chain uses TRBV12-3 or TRBV12-4 with TRBJ1-3; D gene ambiguous. This CDR3 comprises 11 residues. V was shortened by 8 bases and J by 5 bases, with 7 bases between the two germline ends. The CDR3 DNA reads TGTGCCAGCTGGAACAGAAACACCATATATTTT. Residues: CASWNRNTIYF.

The CDR3 bases are TGTGCCAGCTCACCCACAGGGGTTGGTAATTCACCCCTCCACTTT. It translates to CASSPTGVGNSPLHF. The V call is TRBV18, the J call TRBJ1-6, with 7 bases matching TRBD1. Looked up from germline, CDR1 is KGHSH and CDR2 is LQKENI. V shed 3 bases and J 6 bases; nucleotides not matched to a gene: 5. This CDR3 comprises 15 residues.